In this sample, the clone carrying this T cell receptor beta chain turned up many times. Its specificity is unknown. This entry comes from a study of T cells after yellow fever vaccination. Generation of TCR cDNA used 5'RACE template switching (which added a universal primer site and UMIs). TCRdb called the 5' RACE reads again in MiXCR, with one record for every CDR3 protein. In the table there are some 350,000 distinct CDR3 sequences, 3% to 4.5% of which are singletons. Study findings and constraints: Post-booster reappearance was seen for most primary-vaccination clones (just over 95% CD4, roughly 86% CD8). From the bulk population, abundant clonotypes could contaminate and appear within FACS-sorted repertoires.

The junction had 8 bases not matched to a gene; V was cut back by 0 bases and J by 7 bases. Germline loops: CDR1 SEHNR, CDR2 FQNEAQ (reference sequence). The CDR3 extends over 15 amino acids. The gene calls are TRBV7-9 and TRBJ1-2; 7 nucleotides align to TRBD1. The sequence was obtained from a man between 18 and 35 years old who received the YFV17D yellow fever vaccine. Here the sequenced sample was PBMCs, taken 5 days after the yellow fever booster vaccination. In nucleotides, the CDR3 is TGTGCCAGCAGCTTAGCGGTTGGCAGGGGGGGTGGCTACACCTTC. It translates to CASSLAVGRGGGYTF.